Reported below is one TCR beta chain. The antigen is not known. The entry originates in a study of vaccination and CD4 T cells after COVID-19. Looking at the study overall: Treatment of control cultures consisted of a CEFX pool, an HIV-1 Nef pool, or no peptide. Findings and caveats of the study: Median SARS-CoV-2-reactive clonotypes rose from approximately 21 to 38, not significantly.

The CDR3 extends over 16 amino acids. Trimming took 5 bases from V and 7 from J, leaving 23 bases between them. Documented treatment: roughly 11-day PBMC culture with coronavirus spike peptide pools or control peptides (ViraFEST assay). Half the medium was replaced with fresh IL-2 medium on days 3 and 7. The Oncomine TCR Beta short-read assay sequenced DNA from cultured CD4+ T cells. Using its own MiXCR run on the PCR reads, TCRdb lists one record per CDR3 protein. Seen here are some 10,000 distinct CDR3 sequences, roughly 44% observed once, and the top ten hold about a fifth. This TCR was recovered from a human donor who had recovered from COVID-19. The chain employs TRBV12-3 or TRBV12-4 and TRBJ1-2; D not certain. The sample taken for sequencing was CD4+ T cells from blood, cultured in vitro. The CDR3 sequence is CASSQALTDGSGGYTF. CDR3 nucleotide sequence: TGTGCCAGCAGTCAAGCCCTTACGGACGGTAGCGGTGGCTACACCTTC.